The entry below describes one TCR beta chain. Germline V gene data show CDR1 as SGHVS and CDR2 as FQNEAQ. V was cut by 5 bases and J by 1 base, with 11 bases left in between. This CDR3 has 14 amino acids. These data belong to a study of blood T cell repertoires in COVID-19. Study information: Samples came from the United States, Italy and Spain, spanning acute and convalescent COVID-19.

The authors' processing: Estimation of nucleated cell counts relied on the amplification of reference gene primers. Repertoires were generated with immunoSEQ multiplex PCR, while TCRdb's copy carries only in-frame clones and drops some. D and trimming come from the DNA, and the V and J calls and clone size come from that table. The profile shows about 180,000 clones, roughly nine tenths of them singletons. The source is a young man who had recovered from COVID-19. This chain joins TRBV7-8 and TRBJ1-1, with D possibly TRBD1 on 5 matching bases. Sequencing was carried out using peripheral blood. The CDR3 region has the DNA TGTGCCAGCAGCCTCCTGGGGGGGAACACTGAAGCTTTCTTT. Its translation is CASSLLGGNTEAFF.